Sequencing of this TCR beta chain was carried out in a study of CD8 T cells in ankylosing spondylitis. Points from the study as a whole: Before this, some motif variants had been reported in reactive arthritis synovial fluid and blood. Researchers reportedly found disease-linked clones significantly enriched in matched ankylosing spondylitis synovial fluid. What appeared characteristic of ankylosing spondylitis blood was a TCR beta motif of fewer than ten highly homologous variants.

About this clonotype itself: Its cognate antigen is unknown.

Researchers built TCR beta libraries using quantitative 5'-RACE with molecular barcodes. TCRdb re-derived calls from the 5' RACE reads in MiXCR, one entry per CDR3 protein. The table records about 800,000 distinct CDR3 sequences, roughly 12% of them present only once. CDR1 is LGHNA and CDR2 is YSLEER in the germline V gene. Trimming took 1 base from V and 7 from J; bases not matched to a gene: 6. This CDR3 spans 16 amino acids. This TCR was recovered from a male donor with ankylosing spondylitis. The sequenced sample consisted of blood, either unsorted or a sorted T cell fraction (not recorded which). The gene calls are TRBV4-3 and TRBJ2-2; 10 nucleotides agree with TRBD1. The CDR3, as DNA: TGCGCCAGCAGCCAAGGGACAGGGGGTCTAAGCGGGGAGCTGTTTTTT. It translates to CASSQGTGGLSGELFF.